The 22 T cell receptor beta chains listed next were all sequenced from one sample in a study of T cell responses to AZD1222 COVID-19 vaccine. Data came from immunoSEQ multiplex PCR; TCRdb stores just in-frame clones and leaves some out. The repertoire has 120,000 or so clones, around 89% of them found once; the top ten carry around 10%. The specimen was peripheral blood, collected on day 0 of MenACWY control vaccination. The receptors come from an adult in good health.

This chain joins TRBV9 and TRBJ2-7; the D is unclear. The CDR3 is 14 residues long. From germline, CDR1 is SGDLS and CDR2 YYNGEE. V lost 0 bases, J lost 6 bases, and 13 bases lay in between. CDR3 region: CASSVAGGLSEQYF. In DNA, the CDR3 is TGTGCCAGCAGCGTAGCCGGCGGCCTGAGCGAGCAGTACTTC. Filled out from reference TRBV9 and TRBJ2-7, the complete variable domain reads DSGVTQTPKHLITATGQRVTLRCSPRSGDLSVYWYQQSLDQGLQFLIQYYNGEERAKGNILERFSAQQFPDLHSELNLSSLELGDSALYFCASSVAGGLSEQYFGPGTRLTVT.

This clone was detected only once. The V call is TRBV13, the J call TRBJ2-3, with a possible D match to TRBD2 (6 bases). CDR1 is PRHDT, CDR2 FYEKMQ, per germline (reference sequence). CDR3 length equals 16 residues. V was shortened by 2 bases and J by 3 bases, with 15 bases between the two germline ends. CDR3 in amino acids: CASSLKVRRGTDTQYF. DNA of the CDR3: TGTGCCAGCAGCTTAAAAGTCAGGAGGGGTACAGATACGCAGTATTTT.

The gene calls are TRBV19 and TRBJ2-7; D call uncertain. Per germline, CDR1 LNHDA and CDR2 SQIVND (reference sequence). CDR3 length: 13 residues. With 4 bases removed from V and 5 bases from J, the gap between germline ends came to 12 bases. CDR3 in amino acids: CASSNLAAHEQYF. Here the CDR3 DNA reads TGTGCCAGTAGTAACCTGGCGGCGCACGAGCAGTACTTC.

This chain links TRBV21-1 with TRBJ2-2. TRBV21-1 counts as a pseudogene. The CDR3 covers 17 residues. CDR3 sequence: CASSNPGPDGYTGELFF. CDR3 nucleotide sequence: TGTGCCAGCAGTAACCCGGGACCCGACGGGTACACCGGGGAGCTGTTTTTT.

This clone was found a few times. As DNA, the CDR3 is TGTGCCAGCAGCGCCGGGGGACAGGGTACCTACGAGCAGTACTTC. This translates into CASSAGGQGTYEQYF. The chain combines TRBV6-5 with TRBJ2-7; 9 nucleotides align to TRBD1. With 6 bases clipped from V and 2 bases from J, the junction kept 8 bases outside the gene matches. This CDR3 region has 15 residues. From germline, CDR1 is MNHEY and CDR2 SVGAGI.

The chain recombines TRBV6-5 with TRBJ1-1; no clear D. The CDR3 loop spans 14 amino acids. V lost 2 bases, J lost 3 bases, and 10 bases lay in between. In germline, CDR1 is MNHEY, CDR2 SVGAGI. The CDR3 DNA sequence: TGTGCCAGCAGTTACGGAGGATCGGACACTGAAGCTTTCTTT. The encoded protein is CASSYGGSDTEAFF.

The chain employs TRBV7-3 and TRBJ1-1, with D unresolved. Per the germline V gene, CDR1 is SGHTA and CDR2 is FQGTGA. There are 15 residues in the CDR3. V was cut by 2 bases and J by 0 bases, with 10 bases left in between. The CDR3 nucleotides read TGTGCCAGCAGCTTACACAGTACCATGAACACTGAAGCTTTCTTT. Residues: CASSLHSTMNTEAFF.

This chain links TRBV2 with TRBJ1-1; D not certain. The V and J ends lost 6 bases and 4 bases respectively, with 18 bases between them. This CDR3 region has 15 residues. The germline V gene encodes CDR1 SNHLY and CDR2 FYNNEI. The CDR3 DNA is TGTGCCAGCAGCCCGAGCCCTCGGGTGGCCACTGAAGCTTTCTTT. The encoded protein is CASSPSPRVATEAFF.

This chain connects TRBV15 to TRBJ1-5; D is unresolved. V was pared by 0 bases and J by 7 bases, with 13 bases between. Germline V gene sequence: CDR1 LNHNV, CDR2 YYDKDF (reference sequence). The CDR3 has 15 residues. This CDR3 is CATSREVGSIQPQHF. CDR3 sequence (DNA): TGTGCCACCAGCAGAGAAGTAGGGTCAATACAGCCCCAGCATTTT.

The chain employs TRBV6-5 and TRBJ2-3; 10 positions agree with TRBD2. Germline assignment: CDR1 MNHEY and CDR2 SVGAGI. There are 14 residues in the CDR3. The V and J ends lost 7 bases and 3 bases, in that order; junction bases with no gene match: 4. Here the CDR3 reads CASTTGLATDTQYF. CDR3 sequence (DNA): TGTGCCAGCACCACGGGACTAGCGACAGATACGCAGTATTTT.

The V gene is TRBV24-1, the J gene TRBJ2-1; 8 bases are shared with TRBD1. Germline loops: CDR1 KGHDR, CDR2 SFDVKD. Losses at the gene ends were 4 bases for V and 5 bases for J; bases not matched to a gene: 3. The CDR3 is 14 amino acids. As DNA, the CDR3 is TGTGCCACCAGTGACCCGACAGGGGACAATGAGCAGTTCTTC. It codes for CATSDPTGDNEQFF.

The chain links TRBV7-2 to TRBJ2-7, with D perhaps being TRBD1 or TRBD2 (5 bases each). The CDR3 spans 16 residues. CDR1 SGHTA and CDR2 FQGNSA come from the germline V gene. Trimming shortened V by 1 base and J by 2 bases, and 15 bases separated the two germline ends. DNA for the CDR3: TGTGCCAGCAGCTTAGGGTTATCAGGGACCACCTACGAGCAGTACTTC. This translates into CASSLGLSGTTYEQYF.

This clone was detected once. V usage is TRBV7-8 and J usage is TRBJ2-7, with 8 bases identical to TRBD2. J gave up 4 bases and V 2 bases, and 10 bases lay outside the gene matches. This CDR3 contains 16 residues. The V gene's germline CDR1 is SGHVS and CDR2 FQNEAQ. CDR3 residues: CASSLKSSGSIYEQYF. The DNA for the CDR3 is TGTGCCAGCAGCTTAAAGTCCAGCGGGAGTATTTACGAGCAGTACTTC. Complete variable domain (other parts from reference TRBV7-8 and TRBJ2-7): GAGVSQSPRYKVAKRGQDVALRCDPISGHVSLFWYQQALGQGPEFLTYFQNEAQLDKSGLPSDRFFAERPEGSVSTLKIQRTQQEDSAVYLCASSLKSSGSIYEQYFGPGTRLTVT.

This chain connects TRBV24-1 to TRBJ2-7; 14 positions match TRBD2. The CDR3 contains 15 residues. CDR1 and CDR2 (germline): KGHDR, SFDVKD. Germline trimming cut 4 bases from V and 2 bases from J; bases unmatched to any gene: 0. The CDR3 here is CATSEGLAGAYEQYF. CDR3 DNA sequence: TGTGCCACCAGTGAGGGACTAGCGGGAGCCTACGAGCAGTACTTC.

V usage is TRBV4-3 and J usage is TRBJ1-2; weak D call: TRBD1 (6 bases). This CDR3 has 15 residues. Trimming pared 0 bases from V and 2 bases from J, leaving 10 bases between. Germline loops: CDR1 LGHNA, CDR2 YSLEER. CDR3 in amino acids: CASSQEPGANYGYTF. Written as DNA, the CDR3 is TGCGCCAGCAGCCAAGAGCCAGGGGCAAACTATGGCTACACCTTC.

V is TRBV24-1 and J is TRBJ2-7; D is ambiguous. V lost 9 bases to trimming and J lost 10 bases, with 9 bases between them. Germline lookup yields CDR1 KGHDR and CDR2 SFDVKD. The CDR3 consists of 9 residues. The CDR3 sequence is CATFRAQYF. Written as DNA, the CDR3 is TGTGCCACCTTCCGCGCCCAGTACTTC.

This chain uses TRBV5-1 with TRBJ1-1; D is unresolved. V was cut by 5 bases and J by 3 bases, with 11 bases left in between. The length of the CDR3 is 13 residues. In germline, CDR1 is SGHRS, CDR2 YFSETQ. CDR3 nucleotides: TGCGCCAGCAGTCACAGTGGGGACACTGAAGCTTTCTTT. This sequence encodes CASSHSGDTEAFF.

This rearrangement joins TRBV27 to TRBJ2-2; 10 nucleotides align to TRBD1. The CDR3 sequence is 15 residues long. CDR1 is MNHEY and CDR2 is SMNVEV in the germline V gene (reference sequence). The V and J ends lost 7 bases and 5 bases, in that order; junction bases with no gene match: 7. CDR3 bases: TGTGCCAGCACCGACAGGGGGCCGTGGACCGGGGAGCTGTTTTTT. Amino acid sequence: CASTDRGPWTGELFF.

The gene calls are TRBV7-9 and TRBJ2-1; 7 bases fit TRBD1. The CDR3 totals 16 residues. The J segment lost 1 base and the V segment lost 1 base, leaving 4 bases of the junction unmatched. Germline loops: CDR1 SEHNR, CDR2 FQNEAQ (reference sequence). CDR3 in DNA: TGTGCCAGCAGCTTAGGGGACAGCCTGTCCTACAATGAGCAGTTCTTC. This gives the protein CASSLGDSLSYNEQFF.

The chain employs TRBV3-1 (or the pseudogene TRBV3-2) and TRBJ2-4; TRBD1 matches at 8 bases. Trimming at V came to 5 bases and at J to 5 bases, leaving 5 bases not matched to a gene. CDR3 length equals 14 residues. Germline values: CDR1 LGHDT, CDR2 YNNKEL (reference sequence). The CDR3: CASSTTGEENIQYF. The CDR3 DNA follows: TGTGCCAGCAGCACGACAGGGGAGGAAAACATTCAGTACTTC.

The rearrangement joins TRBV6-5 to TRBJ1-1; D may be TRBD1 (5 bases). Germline V gene data show CDR1 as MNHEY and CDR2 as SVGAGI. Trimming left V 6 bases short and J 4 bases short, with 12 bases between. CDR3 length: 13 residues. As DNA, the CDR3 is TGTGCCAGCAGGGGACCGGATAGCACTGAAGCTTTCTTT. Translated: CASRGPDSTEAFF.

The rearrangement links TRBV7-2 to TRBJ2-7, with no clear D. This CDR3 is built from 12 residues. V was trimmed by 2 bases and J by 2 bases, leaving 4 bases between them. In germline, CDR1 is SGHTA, CDR2 FQGNSA. The CDR3 coding sequence is TGTGCCAGCAGCTTAACCACCTACGAGCAGTACTTC. This gives the protein CASSLTTYEQYF.